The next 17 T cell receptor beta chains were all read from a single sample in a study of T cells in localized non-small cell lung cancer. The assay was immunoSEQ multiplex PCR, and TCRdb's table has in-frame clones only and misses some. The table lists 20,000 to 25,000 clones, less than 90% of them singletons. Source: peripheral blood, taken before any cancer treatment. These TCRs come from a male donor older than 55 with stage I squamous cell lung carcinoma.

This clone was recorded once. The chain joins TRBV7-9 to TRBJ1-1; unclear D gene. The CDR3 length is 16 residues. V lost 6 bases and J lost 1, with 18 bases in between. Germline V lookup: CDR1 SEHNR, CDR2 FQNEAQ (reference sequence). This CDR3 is CASSLKGGLGNTEAFF. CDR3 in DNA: TGTGCCAGCAGTTTGAAGGGCGGGTTGGGGAACACTGAAGCTTTCTTT.

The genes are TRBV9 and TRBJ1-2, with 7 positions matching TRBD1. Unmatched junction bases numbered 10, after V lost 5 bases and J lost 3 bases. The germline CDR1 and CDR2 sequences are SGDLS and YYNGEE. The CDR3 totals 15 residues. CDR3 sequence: CASSVAGQVDYGYTF. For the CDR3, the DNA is TGTGCCAGCAGTGTCGCTGGACAGGTGGACTATGGCTACACCTTC.

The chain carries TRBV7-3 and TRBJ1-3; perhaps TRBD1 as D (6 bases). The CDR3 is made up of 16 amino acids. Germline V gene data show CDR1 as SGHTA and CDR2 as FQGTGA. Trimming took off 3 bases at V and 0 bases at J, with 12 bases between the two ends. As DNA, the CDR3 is TGTGCCAGCAGCTTGTCCGGGACAAACTCTGGAAACACCATATATTTT. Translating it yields CASSLSGTNSGNTIYF.

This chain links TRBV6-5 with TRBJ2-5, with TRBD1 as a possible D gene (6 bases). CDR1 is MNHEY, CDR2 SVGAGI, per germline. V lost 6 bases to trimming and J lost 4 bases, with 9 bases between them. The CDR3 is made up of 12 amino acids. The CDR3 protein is CASRTGSETQYF. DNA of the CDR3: TGTGCCAGCAGAACAGGGTCAGAGACCCAGTACTTC.

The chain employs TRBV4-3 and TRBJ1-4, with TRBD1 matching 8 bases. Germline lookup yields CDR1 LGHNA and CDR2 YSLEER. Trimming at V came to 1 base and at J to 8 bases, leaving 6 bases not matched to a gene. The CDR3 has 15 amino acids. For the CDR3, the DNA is TGCGCCAGCAGCCAAGGGCAGGGGGCTTGGGAAAAACTGTTTTTT. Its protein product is CASSQGQGAWEKLFF.

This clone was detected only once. CDR3 sequence reads: CASSKERNWLSYNEQFF. Written as DNA, the CDR3 is TGTGCCAGCAGCAAAGAAAGGAACTGGCTCTCCTACAATGAGCAGTTCTTC. V is TRBV21-1 and J is TRBJ2-1. TRBV21-1 is a pseudogene locus. The CDR3 spans 17 residues.

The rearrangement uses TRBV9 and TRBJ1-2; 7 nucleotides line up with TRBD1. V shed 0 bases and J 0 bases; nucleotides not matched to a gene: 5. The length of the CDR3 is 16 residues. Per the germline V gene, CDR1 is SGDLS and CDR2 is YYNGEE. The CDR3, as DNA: TGTGCCAGCAGCGTAGACAGGGGAAATTCTAACTATGGCTACACCTTC. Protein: CASSVDRGNSNYGYTF.

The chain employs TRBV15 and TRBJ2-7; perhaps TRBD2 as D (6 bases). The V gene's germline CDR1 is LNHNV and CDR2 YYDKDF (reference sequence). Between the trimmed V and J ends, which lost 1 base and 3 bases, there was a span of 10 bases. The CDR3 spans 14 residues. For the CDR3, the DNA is TGTGCCACCAGCAGAGGCAAGGGAGGCTACGAGCAGTACTTC. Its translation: CATSRGKGGYEQYF.

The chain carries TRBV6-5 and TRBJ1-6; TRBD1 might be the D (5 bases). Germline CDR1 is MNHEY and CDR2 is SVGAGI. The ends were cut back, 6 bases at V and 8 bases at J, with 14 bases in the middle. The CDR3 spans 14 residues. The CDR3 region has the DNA TGTGCCAGCAGGCAGGGCGGGGAGTATTCACCCCTCCACTTT. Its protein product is CASRQGGEYSPLHF.

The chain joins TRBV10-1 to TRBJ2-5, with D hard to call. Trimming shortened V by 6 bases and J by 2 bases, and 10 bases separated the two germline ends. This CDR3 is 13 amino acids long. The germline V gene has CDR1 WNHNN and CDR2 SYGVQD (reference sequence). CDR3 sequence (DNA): TGCGCCAGCAGCCCGGGTCTTCAAGAGACCCAGTACTTC. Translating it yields CASSPGLQETQYF.

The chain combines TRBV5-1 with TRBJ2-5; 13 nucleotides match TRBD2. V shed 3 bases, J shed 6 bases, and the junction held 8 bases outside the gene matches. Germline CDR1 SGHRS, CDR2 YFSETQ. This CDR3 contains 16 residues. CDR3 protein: CASSYILAGGRKTQYF. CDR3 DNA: TGCGCCAGCAGCTACATACTAGCGGGAGGGAGGAAGACCCAGTACTTC.

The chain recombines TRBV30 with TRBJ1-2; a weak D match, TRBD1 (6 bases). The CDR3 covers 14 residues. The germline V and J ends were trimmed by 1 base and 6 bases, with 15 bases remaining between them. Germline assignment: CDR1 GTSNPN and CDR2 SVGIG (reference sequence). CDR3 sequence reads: CAWSEGGDSNGYTF. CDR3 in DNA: TGTGCCTGGAGTGAGGGGGGGGATAGCAATGGCTACACCTTC.

The CDR3 sequence is CASSLSIHNEQFF. In nucleotides, the CDR3 is TGTGCCAGCAGCTTATCTATCCACAATGAGCAGTTCTTC. V is TRBV11-2 and J is TRBJ2-1; unclear D gene. The CDR3 extends over 13 amino acids. Germline V lookup: CDR1 SGHAT, CDR2 FQNNGV. Trimming left V 2 bases short and J 5 bases short, with 7 bases between.

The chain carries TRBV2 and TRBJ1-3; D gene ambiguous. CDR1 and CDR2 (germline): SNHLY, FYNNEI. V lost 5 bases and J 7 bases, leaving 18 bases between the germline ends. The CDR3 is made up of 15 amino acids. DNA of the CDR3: TGTGCCAGCAGTCCTGGAGAAGGGTTGGGGAACACCATATATTTT. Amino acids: CASSPGEGLGNTIYF.

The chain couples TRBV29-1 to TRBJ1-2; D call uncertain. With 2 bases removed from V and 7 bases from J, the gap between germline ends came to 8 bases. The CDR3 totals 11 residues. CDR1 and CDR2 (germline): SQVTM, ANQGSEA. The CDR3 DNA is TGCAGCGTTGAAACCCTGGGTGGCTACACCTTC. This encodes CSVETLGGYTF.

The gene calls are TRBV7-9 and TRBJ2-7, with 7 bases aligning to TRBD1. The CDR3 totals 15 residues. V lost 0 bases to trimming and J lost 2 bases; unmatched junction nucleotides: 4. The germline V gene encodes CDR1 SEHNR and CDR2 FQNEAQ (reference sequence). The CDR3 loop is CASSLAGGAAYEQYF. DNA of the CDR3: TGTGCCAGCAGCTTAGCAGGGGGCGCGGCCTACGAGCAGTACTTC.

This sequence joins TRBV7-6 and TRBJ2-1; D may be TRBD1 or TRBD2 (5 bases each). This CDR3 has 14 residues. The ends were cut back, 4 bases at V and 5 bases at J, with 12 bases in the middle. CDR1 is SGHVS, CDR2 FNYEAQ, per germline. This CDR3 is CASSYTGPNNEQFF. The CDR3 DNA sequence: TGTGCCAGCAGCTATACGGGGCCAAACAATGAGCAGTTCTTC.